This T cell receptor beta chain is drawn from a study of Ad26.COV2.S vaccination and SARS-CoV-2 variants. The V and J ends lost 2 bases and 1 base, in that order; junction bases with no gene match: 3. The CDR3 has 17 residues. The germline gives CDR1 SGHRS, CDR2 YFSETQ. On this clone: Antigen unknown.

The table came from immunoSEQ multiplex PCR; TCRdb's copy has only in-frame clones and leaves some out. The sample records some 350,000 clones, 92% being singletons. Study-wide results and caveats: Using TCR breadth and depth analyses may have led to underestimated total T cell responses. The study found higher spike-specific TCR breadth in vaccine than placebo recipients. Comparability of non-spike TCR breadth was observed across vaccine and placebo recipients.

The clonotype comes from a human donor who had recovered from COVID-19. The sequencing used peripheral blood, collected after recovery from COVID-19. The chain combines TRBV5-1 with TRBJ2-3; TRBD2 agrees at 14 bases. CDR3 nucleotides: TGCGCCAGCAGCTTAAGACTAGCGGGGGGGCGCACAGATACGCAGTATTTT. Residues: CASSLRLAGGRTDTQYF.